This T cell receptor (beta chain) is from a study of neurological immune-mediated disorders. The CDR3 has 14 amino acids. Germline CDR1 reads SGHRS; CDR2 reads YFSETQ. Trimming took off 0 bases at V and 6 bases at J, with 12 bases between the two ends. Via MiXCR, TCRdb re-called the 5' RACE reads, giving one row per CDR3 protein. Altogether some 70,000 distinct CDR3 sequences are present, 3% to 3.5% being singletons, with the ten largest covering over 3.5%. In its sample, this clonotype was seen many times. The sequence was collected from a middle-aged man with multiple sclerosis. The sequenced sample consisted of PBMCs. The rearrangement uses TRBV5-1 and TRBJ1-2; tentatively, D is TRBD1 (5 bases). The chain's CDR3 is CASSLERGLDGYTF. As DNA, the CDR3 is TGCGCCAGCAGCTTGGAGCGGGGCCTTGATGGCTACACCTTC.